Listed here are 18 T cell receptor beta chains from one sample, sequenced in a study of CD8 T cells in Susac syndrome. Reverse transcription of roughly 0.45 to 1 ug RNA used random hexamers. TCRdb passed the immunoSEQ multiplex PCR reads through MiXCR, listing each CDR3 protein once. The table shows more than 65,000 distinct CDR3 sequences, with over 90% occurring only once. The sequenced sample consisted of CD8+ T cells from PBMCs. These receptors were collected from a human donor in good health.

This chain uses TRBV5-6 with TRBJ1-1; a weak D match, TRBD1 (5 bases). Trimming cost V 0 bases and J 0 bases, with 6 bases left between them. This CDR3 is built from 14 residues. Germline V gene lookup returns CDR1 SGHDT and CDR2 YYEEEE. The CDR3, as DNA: TGTGCCAGCAGCTTGGACAGGATGAACACTGAAGCTTTCTTT. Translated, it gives CASSLDRMNTEAFF.

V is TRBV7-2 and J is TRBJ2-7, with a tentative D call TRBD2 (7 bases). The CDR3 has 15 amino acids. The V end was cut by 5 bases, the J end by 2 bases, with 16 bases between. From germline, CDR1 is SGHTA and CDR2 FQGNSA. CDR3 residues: CASSPARGGAYEQYF. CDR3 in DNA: TGTGCCAGCAGCCCCGCGAGGGGGGGAGCCTACGAGCAGTACTTC.

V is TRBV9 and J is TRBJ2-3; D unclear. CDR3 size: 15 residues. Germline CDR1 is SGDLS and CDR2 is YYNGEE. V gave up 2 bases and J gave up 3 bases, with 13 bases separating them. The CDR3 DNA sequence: TGTGCCAGCAGCGTCCGACTCGTTCCTACAGATACGCAGTATTTT. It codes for CASSVRLVPTDTQYF. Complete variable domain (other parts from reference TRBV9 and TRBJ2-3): DSGVTQTPKHLITATGQRVTLRCSPRSGDLSVYWYQQSLDQGLQFLIQYYNGEERAKGNILERFSAQQFPDLHSELNLSSLELGDSALYFCASSVRLVPTDTQYFGPGTRLTVL.

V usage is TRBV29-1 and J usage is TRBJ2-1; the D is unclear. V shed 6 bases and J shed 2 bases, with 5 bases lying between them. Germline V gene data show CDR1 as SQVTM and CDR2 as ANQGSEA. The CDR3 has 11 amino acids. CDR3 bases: TGCAGCGTCGGCCCCTACAATGAGCAGTTCTTC. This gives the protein CSVGPYNEQFF.

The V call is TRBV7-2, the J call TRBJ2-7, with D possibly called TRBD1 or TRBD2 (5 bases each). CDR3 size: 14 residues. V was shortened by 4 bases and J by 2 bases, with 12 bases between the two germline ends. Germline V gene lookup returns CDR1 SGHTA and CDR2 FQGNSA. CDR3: CASSYGEGPYEQYV. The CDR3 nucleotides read TGTGCCAGCAGCTACGGAGAGGGGCCCTACGAGCAGTACGTC.

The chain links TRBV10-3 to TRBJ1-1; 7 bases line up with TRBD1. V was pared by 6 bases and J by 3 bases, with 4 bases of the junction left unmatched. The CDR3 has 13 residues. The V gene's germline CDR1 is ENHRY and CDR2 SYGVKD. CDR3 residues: CAIRRDSDTEAFF. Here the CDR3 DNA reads TGTGCCATCAGACGGGACAGCGACACTGAAGCTTTCTTT.

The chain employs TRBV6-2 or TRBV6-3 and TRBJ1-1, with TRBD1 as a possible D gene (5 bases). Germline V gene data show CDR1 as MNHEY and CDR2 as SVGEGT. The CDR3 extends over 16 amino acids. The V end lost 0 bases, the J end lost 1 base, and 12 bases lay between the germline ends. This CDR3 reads CASSYSNKGTNTEAFF. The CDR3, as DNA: TGTGCCAGCAGTTACTCTAATAAGGGGACGAACACTGAAGCTTTCTTT.

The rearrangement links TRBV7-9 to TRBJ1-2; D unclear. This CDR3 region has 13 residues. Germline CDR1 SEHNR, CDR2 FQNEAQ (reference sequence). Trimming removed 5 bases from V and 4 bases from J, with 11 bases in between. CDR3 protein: CASSPEAIYGYTF. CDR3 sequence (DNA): TGTGCCAGCAGCCCAGAAGCTATCTATGGCTACACCTTC. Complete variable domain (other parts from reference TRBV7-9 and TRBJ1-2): DTGVSQNPRHKITKRGQNVTFRCDPISEHNRLYWYRQTLGQGPEFLTYFQNEAQLEKSRLLSDRFSAERPKGSFSTLEIQRTEQGDSAMYLCASSPEAIYGYTFGSGTRLTVV.

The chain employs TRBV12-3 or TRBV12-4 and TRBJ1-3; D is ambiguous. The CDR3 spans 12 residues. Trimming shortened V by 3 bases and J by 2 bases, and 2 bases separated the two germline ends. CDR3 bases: TGTGCCAGCAGTTTCCCTGGAAACACCATATATTTT. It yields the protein CASSFPGNTIYF.

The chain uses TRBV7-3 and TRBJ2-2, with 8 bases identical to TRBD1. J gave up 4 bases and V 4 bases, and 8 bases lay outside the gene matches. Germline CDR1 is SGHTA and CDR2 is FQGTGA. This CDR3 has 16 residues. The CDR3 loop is CASSSNGQGGTGELFF. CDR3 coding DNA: TGTGCCAGCAGCTCGAACGGACAGGGTGGCACCGGGGAGCTGTTTTTT.

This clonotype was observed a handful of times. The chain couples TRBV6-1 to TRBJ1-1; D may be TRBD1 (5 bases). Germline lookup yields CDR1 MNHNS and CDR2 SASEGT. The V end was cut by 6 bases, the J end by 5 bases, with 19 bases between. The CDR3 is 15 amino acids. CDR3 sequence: CASRPPGGGWTEAFF. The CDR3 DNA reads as TGTGCCAGCAGACCACCCGGGGGAGGGTGGACTGAAGCTTTCTTT.

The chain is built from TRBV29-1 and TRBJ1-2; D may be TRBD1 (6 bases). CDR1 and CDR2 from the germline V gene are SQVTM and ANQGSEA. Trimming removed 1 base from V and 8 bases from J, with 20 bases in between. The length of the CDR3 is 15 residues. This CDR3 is CSVEGGSGHSEGYTF. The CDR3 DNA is TGCAGCGTTGAAGGGGGGTCGGGACATTCTGAGGGCTACACCTTC.

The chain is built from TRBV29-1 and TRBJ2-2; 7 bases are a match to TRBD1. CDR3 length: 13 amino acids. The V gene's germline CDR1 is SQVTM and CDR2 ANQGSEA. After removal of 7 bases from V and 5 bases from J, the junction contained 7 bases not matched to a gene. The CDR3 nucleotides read TGCAGCGCCGAAGGGGGCTGGACCGGGGAGCTGTTTTTT. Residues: CSAEGGWTGELFF.

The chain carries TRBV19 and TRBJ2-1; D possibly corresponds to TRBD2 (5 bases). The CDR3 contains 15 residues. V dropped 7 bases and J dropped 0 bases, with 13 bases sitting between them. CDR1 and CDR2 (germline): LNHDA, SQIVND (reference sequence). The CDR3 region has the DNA TGTGCCAGTAAGCTAGCTCCTAGCTCCTACAATGAGCAGTTCTTC. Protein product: CASKLAPSSYNEQFF. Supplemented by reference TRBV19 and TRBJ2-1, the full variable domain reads DGGITQSPKYLFRKEGQNVTLSCEQNLNHDAMYWYRQDPGQGLRLIYYSQIVNDFQKGDIAEGYSVSREKKESFPLTVTSAQKNPTAFYLCASKLAPSSYNEQFFGPGTRLTVL.

CDR3 sequence reads: CASSLRSTWDTGELFF. CDR3 nucleotide sequence: TGTGCCAGCAGCTTGCGGTCCACTTGGGACACCGGGGAGCTGTTTTTT. The chain is built from TRBV7-8 and TRBJ2-2; D remains unclear. Trimming removed 3 bases from V and 3 bases from J, with 14 bases in between. There are 16 residues in the CDR3. Germline values: CDR1 SGHVS, CDR2 FQNEAQ.

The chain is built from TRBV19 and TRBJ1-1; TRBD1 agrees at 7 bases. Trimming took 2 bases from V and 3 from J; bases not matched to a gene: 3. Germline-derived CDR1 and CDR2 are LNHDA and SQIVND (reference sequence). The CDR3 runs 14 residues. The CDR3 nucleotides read TGTGCCAGTAGTATAACAGGGGTAGACACTGAAGCTTTCTTT. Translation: CASSITGVDTEAFF.

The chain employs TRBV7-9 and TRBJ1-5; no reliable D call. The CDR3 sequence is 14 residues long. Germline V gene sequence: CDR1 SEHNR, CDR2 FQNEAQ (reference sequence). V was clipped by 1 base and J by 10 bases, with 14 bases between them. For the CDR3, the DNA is TGTGCCAGCAGCTTAGACGGGCCGGCTCCTCCCCAGCATTTT. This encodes CASSLDGPAPPQHF.

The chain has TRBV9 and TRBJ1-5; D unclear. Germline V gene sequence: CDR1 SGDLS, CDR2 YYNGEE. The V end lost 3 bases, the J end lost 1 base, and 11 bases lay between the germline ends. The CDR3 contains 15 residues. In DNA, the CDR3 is TGTGCCAGCAGCGCCCACCCCCTAAGCAATCAGCCCCAGCATTTT. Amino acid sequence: CASSAHPLSNQPQHF.